This T cell receptor beta chain appears in the sequencing data of a study of T cell responses to AZD1222 COVID-19 vaccine. General study points: Variant regions that are unmutated are reportedly the target of nearly half of spike-specific TCRs. Baseline antibody screening turned up just a handful of seropositive AZD1222 recipients.

Using immunoSEQ multiplex PCR, the repertoire was profiled, and TCRdb retains in-frame clones only, with some absent. The table lists some 130,000 clones, approximately 94% of them singletons. Worth noting for this clone: What it binds is unknown.

Germline assignment: CDR1 MNHEY and CDR2 SMNVEV (reference sequence). V was shortened by 8 bases and J by 7 bases, with 15 bases between the two germline ends. This CDR3 contains 14 residues. This TCR derives from an adult in good health. The V and J genes are TRBV27 and TRBJ1-6; D is unclear. The sequencing used peripheral blood, collected on day 0 of AZD1222 vaccination. The CDR3 region has the DNA TGTGCCAGCCGTCAGGCTTTGGAAAATTCACCCCTCCACTTT. Its translation: CASRQALENSPLHF.